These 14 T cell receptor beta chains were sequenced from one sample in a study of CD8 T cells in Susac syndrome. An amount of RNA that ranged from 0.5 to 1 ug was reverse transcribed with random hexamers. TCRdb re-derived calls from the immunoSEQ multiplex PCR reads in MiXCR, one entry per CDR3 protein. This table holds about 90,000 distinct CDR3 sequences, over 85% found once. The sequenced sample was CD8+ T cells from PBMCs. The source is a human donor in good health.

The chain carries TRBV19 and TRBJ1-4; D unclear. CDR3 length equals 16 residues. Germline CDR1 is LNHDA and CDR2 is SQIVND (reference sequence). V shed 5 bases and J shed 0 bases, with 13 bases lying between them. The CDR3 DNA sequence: TGTGCCAGTAGTCTGGATTTGGAGGCAACTAATGAAAAACTGTTTTTT. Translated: CASSLDLEATNEKLFF.

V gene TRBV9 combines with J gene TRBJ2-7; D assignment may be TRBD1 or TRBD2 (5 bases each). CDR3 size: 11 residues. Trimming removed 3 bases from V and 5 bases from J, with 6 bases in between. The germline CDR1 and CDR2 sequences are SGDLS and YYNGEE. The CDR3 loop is CASSGDDEQYF. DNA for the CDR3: TGTGCCAGCAGCGGGGACGACGAGCAGTACTTC.

The CDR3 loop reads CSVDTYTEAFF. The CDR3 DNA reads TGCAGCGTTGATACCTACACTGAAGCTTTCTTT. This chain joins TRBV29-1 and TRBJ1-1; no definite D call. The CDR3 is made up of 11 amino acids. The ends were cut back, 3 bases at V and 3 bases at J, with 5 bases in the middle. Germline V gene sequence: CDR1 SQVTM, CDR2 ANQGSEA. Filled out from reference TRBV29-1 and TRBJ1-1, the complete variable domain reads SAVISQKPSRDICQRGTSLTIQCQVDSQVTMMFWYRQQPGQSLTLIATANQGSEATYESGFVIDKFPISRPNLTFSTLTVSNMSPEDSSIYLCSVDTYTEAFFGQGTRLTVV.

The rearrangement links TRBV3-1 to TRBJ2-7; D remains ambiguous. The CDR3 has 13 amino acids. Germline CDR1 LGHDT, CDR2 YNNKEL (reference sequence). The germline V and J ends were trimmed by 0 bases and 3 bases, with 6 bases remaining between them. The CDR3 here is CASSQEWGYEQYF. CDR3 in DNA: TGTGCCAGCAGCCAAGAATGGGGCTACGAGCAGTACTTC.

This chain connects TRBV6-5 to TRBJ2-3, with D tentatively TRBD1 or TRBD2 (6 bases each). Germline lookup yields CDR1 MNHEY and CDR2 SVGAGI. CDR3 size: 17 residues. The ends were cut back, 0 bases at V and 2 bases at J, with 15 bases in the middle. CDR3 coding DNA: TGTGCCAGCAGTTACTCGGAGGGGGGCCCTTCCACAGATACGCAGTATTTT. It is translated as CASSYSEGGPSTDTQYF.

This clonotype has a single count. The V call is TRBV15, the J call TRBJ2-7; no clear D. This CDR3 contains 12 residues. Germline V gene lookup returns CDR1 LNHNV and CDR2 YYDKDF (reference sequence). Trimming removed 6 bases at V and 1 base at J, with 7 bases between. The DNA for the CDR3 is TGTGCCACCAGGGACGGATCCTACGAGCAGTACTTC. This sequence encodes CATRDGSYEQYF.

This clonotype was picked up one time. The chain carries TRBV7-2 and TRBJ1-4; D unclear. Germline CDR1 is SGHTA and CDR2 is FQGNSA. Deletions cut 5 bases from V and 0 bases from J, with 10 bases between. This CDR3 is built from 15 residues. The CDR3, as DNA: TGTGCCAGCAGCCCCCAACAAGCAACTAATGAAAAACTGTTTTTT. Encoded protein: CASSPQQATNEKLFF. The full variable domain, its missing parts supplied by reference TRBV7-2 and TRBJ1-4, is GAGVSQSPSNKVTEKGKDVELRCDPISGHTALYWYRQSLGQGLEFLIYFQGNSAPDKSGLPSDRFSAERTGGSVSTLTIQRTQQEDSAVYLCASSPQQATNEKLFFGSGTQLSVL.

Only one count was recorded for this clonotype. This chain's CDR3 is CASSFTRDRGRETQYF. The CDR3 DNA follows: TGTGCCAGCAGCTTTACCCGGGACAGGGGGCGAGAGACCCAGTACTTC. The V gene is TRBV7-9, the J gene TRBJ2-5, with 12 nucleotides matching TRBD1. Germline V CDR1 and CDR2: SEHNR, FQNEAQ (reference sequence). V shed 3 bases and J 4 bases; nucleotides not matched to a gene: 6. The CDR3 is 16 residues long.

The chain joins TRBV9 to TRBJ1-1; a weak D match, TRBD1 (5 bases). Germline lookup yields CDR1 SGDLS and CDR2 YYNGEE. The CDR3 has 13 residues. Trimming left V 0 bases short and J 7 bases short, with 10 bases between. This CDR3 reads CASSVGTGGEAFF. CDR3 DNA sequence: TGTGCCAGCAGCGTAGGAACGGGGGGTGAAGCTTTCTTT.

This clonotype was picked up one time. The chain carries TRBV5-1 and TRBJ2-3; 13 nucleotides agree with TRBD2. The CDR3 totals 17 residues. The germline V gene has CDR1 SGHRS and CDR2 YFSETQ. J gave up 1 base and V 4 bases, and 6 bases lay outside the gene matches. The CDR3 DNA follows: TGCGCCAGCAGCCCCACTAGCGGGGGGGCTGGCACAGATACGCAGTATTTT. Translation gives CASSPTSGGAGTDTQYF.

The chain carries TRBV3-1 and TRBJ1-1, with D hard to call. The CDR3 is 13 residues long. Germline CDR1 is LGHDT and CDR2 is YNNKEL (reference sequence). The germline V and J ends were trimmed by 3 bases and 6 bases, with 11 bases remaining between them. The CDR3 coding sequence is TGTGCCAGCAGCCAGCAGGCGGGCGCTGAAGCTTTCTTT. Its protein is CASSQQAGAEAFF.

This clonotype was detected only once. The CDR3 DNA reads as TGTGCCAGCAGCCAAGAAGGCCGCTGGGAGACCCAGTACTTC. Amino acid sequence: CASSQEGRWETQYF. The chain couples TRBV3-1 to TRBJ2-5; D gene unclear. The CDR3 totals 14 residues. Trimming took 0 bases from V and 5 from J, leaving 10 bases between them. Germline CDR1 and CDR2: LGHDT and YNNKEL (reference sequence).

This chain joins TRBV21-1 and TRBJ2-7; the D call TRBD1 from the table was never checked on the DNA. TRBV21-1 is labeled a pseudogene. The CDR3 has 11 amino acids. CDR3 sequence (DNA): TGTGCCAGCAGCATCCAGGGGATCGCGGTCTTC. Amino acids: CASSIQGIAVF.

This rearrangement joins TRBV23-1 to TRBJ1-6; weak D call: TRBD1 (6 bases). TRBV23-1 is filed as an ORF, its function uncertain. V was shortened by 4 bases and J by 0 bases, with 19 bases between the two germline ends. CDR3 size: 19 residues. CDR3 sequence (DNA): TGCGCCAGCAGTCCATCTCCAGGGGCCCCGAGCTCCTATAATTCACCCCTCCACTTT. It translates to CASSPSPGAPSSYNSPLHF.